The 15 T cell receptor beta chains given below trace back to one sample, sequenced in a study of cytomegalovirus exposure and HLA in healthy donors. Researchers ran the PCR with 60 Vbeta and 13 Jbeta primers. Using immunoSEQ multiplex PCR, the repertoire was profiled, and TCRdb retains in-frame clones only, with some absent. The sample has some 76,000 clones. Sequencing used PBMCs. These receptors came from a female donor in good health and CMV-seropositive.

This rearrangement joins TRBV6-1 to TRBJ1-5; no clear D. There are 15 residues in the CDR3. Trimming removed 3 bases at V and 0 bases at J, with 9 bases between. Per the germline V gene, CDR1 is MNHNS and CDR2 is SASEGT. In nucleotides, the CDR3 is TGTGCCAGCAGTGACAGACTAAATAGCAATCAGCCCCAGCATTTT. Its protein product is CASSDRLNSNQPQHF.

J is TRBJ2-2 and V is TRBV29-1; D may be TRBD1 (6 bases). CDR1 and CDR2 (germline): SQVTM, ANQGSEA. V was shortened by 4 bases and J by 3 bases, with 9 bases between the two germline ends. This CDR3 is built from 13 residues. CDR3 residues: CSVVQGDTGELFF. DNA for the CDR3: TGCAGCGTTGTACAGGGCGACACCGGGGAGCTGTTTTTT.

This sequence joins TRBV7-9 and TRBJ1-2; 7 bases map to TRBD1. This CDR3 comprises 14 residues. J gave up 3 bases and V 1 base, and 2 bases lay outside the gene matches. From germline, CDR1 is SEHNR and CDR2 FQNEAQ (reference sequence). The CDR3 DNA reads TGTGCCAGCAGCTTAGTTGGGACAGACTATGGCTACACCTTC. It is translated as CASSLVGTDYGYTF. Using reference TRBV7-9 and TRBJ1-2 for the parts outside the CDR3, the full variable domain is DTGVSQNPRHKITKRGQNVTFRCDPISEHNRLYWYRQTLGQGPEFLTYFQNEAQLEKSRLLSDRFSAERPKGSFSTLEIQRTEQGDSAMYLCASSLVGTDYGYTFGSGTRLTVV.

The CDR3 region has the DNA TGTGCCAGCAGCGTAGTCAGCGGGCTAGCGAATGAGCAGTTCTTC. Translating gives CASSVVSGLANEQFF. The J gene is TRBJ2-1, the V gene TRBV9, with D possibly TRBD2 on 6 matching bases. Germline CDR1 SGDLS, CDR2 YYNGEE. The CDR3 length is 15 residues. Between the trimmed V and J ends, which lost 0 bases and 7 bases, there was a span of 14 bases.

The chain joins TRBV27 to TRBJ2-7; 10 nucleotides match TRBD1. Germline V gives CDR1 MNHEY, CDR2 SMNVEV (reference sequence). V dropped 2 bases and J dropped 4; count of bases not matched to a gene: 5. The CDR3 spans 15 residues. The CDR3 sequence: CASSLARDRGYEQYF. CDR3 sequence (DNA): TGTGCCAGCAGTTTAGCTCGGGACAGGGGTTACGAGCAGTACTTC.

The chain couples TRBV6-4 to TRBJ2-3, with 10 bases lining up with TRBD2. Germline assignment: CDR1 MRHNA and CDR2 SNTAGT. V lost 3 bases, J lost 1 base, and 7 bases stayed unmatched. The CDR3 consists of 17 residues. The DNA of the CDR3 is TGTGCCAGCAGTGAAGCTGTAGCGGGAGGCGGCACAGATACGCAGTATTTT. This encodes CASSEAVAGGGTDTQYF.

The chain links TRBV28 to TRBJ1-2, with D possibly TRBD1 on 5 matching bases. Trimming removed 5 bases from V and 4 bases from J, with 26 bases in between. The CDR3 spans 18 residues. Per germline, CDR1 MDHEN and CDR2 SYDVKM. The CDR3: CASSASGGDVDDPYGYTF. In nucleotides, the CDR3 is TGTGCCAGCAGTGCGAGTGGAGGGGACGTTGATGATCCCTATGGCTACACCTTC.

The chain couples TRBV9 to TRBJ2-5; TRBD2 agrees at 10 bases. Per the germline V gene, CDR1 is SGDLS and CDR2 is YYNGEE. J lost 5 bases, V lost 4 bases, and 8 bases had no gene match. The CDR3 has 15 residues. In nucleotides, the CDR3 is TGTGCCAGCAGCACTTGGCCAGCGGGGGGGGAGACCCAGTACTTC. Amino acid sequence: CASSTWPAGGETQYF.

In nucleotides, the CDR3 is TGTGCCTGGAGCACCGGGACAGGGATTGAAAAACTGTTTTTT. Protein sequence: CAWSTGTGIEKLFF. The chain couples TRBV30 to TRBJ1-4; 9 nucleotides match TRBD1. Germline V lookup: CDR1 GTSNPN, CDR2 SVGIG (reference sequence). Germline trimming cut 3 bases from V and 7 bases from J; bases unmatched to any gene: 6. This CDR3 contains 14 residues.

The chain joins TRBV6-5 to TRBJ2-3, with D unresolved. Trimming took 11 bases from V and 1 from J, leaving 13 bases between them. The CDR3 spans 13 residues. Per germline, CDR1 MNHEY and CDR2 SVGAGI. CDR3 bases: TGTGCCGCCACTACTTCGGGCACAGATACGCAGTATTTT. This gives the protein CAATTSGTDTQYF.

CDR3 bases: TGCGCCAGCAGCATGACAGGGGATCCCCCTGGCTACACCTTC. Residues: CASSMTGDPPGYTF. V and J are TRBV5-1 and TRBJ1-2, with 8 positions matching TRBD1. Germline CDR1 and CDR2: SGHRS and YFSETQ. CDR3 length equals 14 residues. After removal of 4 bases from V and 7 bases from J, the junction contained 9 bases not matched to a gene.

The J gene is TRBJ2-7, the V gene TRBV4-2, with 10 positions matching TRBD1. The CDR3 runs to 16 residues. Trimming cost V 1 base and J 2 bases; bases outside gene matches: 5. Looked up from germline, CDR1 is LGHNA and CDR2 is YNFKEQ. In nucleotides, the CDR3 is TGTGCCAGCAGCCAAGGACAGGGGGCACCCCCCTACGAGCAGTACTTC. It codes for CASSQGQGAPPYEQYF.

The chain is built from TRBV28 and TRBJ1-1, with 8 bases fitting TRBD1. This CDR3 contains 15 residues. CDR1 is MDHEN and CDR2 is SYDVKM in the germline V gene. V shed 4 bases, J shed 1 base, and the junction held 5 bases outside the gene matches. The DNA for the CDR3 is TGTGCCAGCAGTTCCCCAGGGGGCCGGAACACTGAAGCTTTCTTT. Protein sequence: CASSSPGGRNTEAFF.

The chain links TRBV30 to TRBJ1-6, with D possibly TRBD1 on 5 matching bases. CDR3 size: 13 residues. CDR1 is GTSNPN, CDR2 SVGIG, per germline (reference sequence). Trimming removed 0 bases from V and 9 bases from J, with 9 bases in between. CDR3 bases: TGTGCCTGGAGTGTGCAGGGTAGTTCACCCCTCCACTTT. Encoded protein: CAWSVQGSSPLHF.

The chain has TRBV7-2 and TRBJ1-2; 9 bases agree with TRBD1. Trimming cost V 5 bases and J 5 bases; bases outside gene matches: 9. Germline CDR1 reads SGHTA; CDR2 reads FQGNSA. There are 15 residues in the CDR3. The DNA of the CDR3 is TGTGCCAGCAGCCGGGACAGGGAGGCTTTTTATGGCTACACCTTC. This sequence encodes CASSRDREAFYGYTF.